This passage covers 5 T cell receptor beta chains from one sample sequenced in a study of T-cell memory formation after mild COVID-19. TCRdb recomputed calls from the 5' RACE reads with MiXCR, one row per CDR3 protein. The sample lists 280,000 or so distinct CDR3 sequences; roughly 8.2% were seen once. Material for sequencing was PBMCs or a T cell subset sorted from them (not recorded which). These receptors originate from a man between 18 and 35 years old who had mild COVID-19 (a few samples of this study predate the infection). Cell type and time point are not known.

V is TRBV6-6 and J is TRBJ2-7; 8 positions match TRBD1. The germline gives CDR1 MNHNY, CDR2 SVGAGI (reference sequence). This CDR3 comprises 12 residues. The V gene end was trimmed by 5 bases and the J gene end by 6 bases; junction bases not matched to a gene: 3. The CDR3 DNA reads TGTGCCAGCAGTCCGGACAGGGTCGAGCAGTACGTC. Translation: CASSPDRVEQYV.

The CDR3 reads CASRGRGGLTDTQYF. CDR3 in DNA: TGTGCCAGCAGGGGGCGTGGGGGTCTTACAGATACGCAGTATTTT. The V and J genes are TRBV7-2 and TRBJ2-3; D assignment may be TRBD1 or TRBD2 (5 bases each). Per the germline V gene, CDR1 is SGHTA and CDR2 is FQGNSA. The V and J ends lost 6 bases and 3 bases respectively, with 16 bases between them. CDR3 size: 15 residues.

This clonotype has more than one count but fewer than ten. The rearrangement uses TRBV7-2 and TRBJ2-6, with D possibly matching TRBD1 (5 bases). The V and J ends lost 1 base and 10 bases respectively, with 8 bases between them. The CDR3 spans 13 residues. Germline-derived CDR1 and CDR2 are SGHTA and FQGNSA. In DNA, the CDR3 is TGTGCCAGCAGCTTAGAGCCAGGGAACGTCCTGACTTTC. Translated: CASSLEPGNVLTF.

This clonotype was counted many times. The rearrangement uses TRBV10-3 and TRBJ2-3; TRBD2 aligns across 8 bases. With V trimmed by 2 bases and J by 5 bases, 6 bases remained unmatched. Germline CDR1 reads ENHRY; CDR2 reads SYGVKD. The CDR3 runs to 15 residues. The CDR3 region is CAISEVRLAGDTQYF. Written as DNA, the CDR3 is TGTGCCATCAGTGAGGTTCGGCTAGCGGGAGATACGCAGTATTTT.

This clonotype showed up just a few times. V gene TRBV5-1 combines with J gene TRBJ2-1, with D possibly TRBD2 on 6 matching bases. This CDR3 is 15 amino acids long. V was cut by 3 bases and J by 2 bases, with 12 bases left in between. Germline V CDR1 and CDR2: SGHRS, YFSETQ. The CDR3 here is CASSSGGAPYNEQFF. For the CDR3, the DNA is TGCGCCAGCAGCTCGGGCGGGGCCCCCTACAATGAGCAGTTCTTC. The whole variable domain, remainder taken from reference TRBV5-1 and TRBJ2-1, is KAGVTQTPRYLIKTRGQQVTLSCSPISGHRSVSWYQQTPGQGLQFLFEYFSETQRNKGNFPGRFSGRQFSNSRSEMNVSTLELGDSALYLCASSSGGAPYNEQFFGPGTRLTVL.